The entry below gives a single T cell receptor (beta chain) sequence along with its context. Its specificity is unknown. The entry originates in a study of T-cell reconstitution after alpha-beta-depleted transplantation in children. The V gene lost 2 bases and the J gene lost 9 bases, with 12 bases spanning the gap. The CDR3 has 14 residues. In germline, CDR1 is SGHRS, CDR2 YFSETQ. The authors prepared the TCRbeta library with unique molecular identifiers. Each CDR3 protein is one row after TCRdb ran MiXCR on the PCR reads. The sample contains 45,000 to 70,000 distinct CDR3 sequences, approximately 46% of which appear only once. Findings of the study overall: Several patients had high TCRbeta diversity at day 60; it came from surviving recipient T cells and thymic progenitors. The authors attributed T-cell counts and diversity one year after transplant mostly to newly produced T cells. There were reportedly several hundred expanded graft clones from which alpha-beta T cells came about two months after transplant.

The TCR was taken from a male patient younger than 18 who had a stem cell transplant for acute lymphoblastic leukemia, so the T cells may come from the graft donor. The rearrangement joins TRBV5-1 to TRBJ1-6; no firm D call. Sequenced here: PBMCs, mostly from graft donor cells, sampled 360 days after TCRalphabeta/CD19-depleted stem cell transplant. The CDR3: CASSLDPGGSPLHF. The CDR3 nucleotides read TGCGCCAGCAGCTTAGACCCCGGCGGTTCACCCCTCCACTTT.